The 19 T cell receptor beta chains reported below all come from one sample, sequenced in a study of shared clonotypes between healthy human individuals. In the naive CD8 group, cells lacked CD45RO and were positively selected for CCR7, so terminally differentiated effector memory CD45RA+ cells were left out. Here immunoSEQ multiplex PCR was the method, and the copy in TCRdb shows in-frame clones only, minus some. The sample has some 2,100,000 clones, about 93% seen once. The source material was naive CD8+ T cells from PBMCs. The receptors come from a man in his late teens or twenties in good health. Some clones in this sample may be carry-over from other donors' samples.

The chain employs TRBV7-2 and TRBJ2-1, with D possibly matching TRBD2 (6 bases). Germline-derived CDR1 and CDR2 are SGHTA and FQGNSA. The length of the CDR3 is 16 residues. Trimming stripped 4 bases from V and 2 bases from J, with 15 bases between. As DNA, the CDR3 is TGTGCCAGCAGCTCCACGGGAGTAGGTACCTACAATGAGCAGTTCTTC. This encodes CASSSTGVGTYNEQFF.

The chain couples TRBV27 to TRBJ1-2; no firm D call. V was cut by 0 bases and J by 6 bases, with 17 bases left in between. This CDR3 region has 16 residues. CDR1 is MNHEY, CDR2 SMNVEV, per germline (reference sequence). The CDR3 region has the DNA TGTGCCAGCAGTTTATCGGCCGGATTGAGGTGGGATGGCTACACCTTC. It yields the protein CASSLSAGLRWDGYTF.

CDR3 region: CAISESGQQNTGELFF. The CDR3, as DNA: TGTGCCATCAGTGAGTCGGGACAGCAGAACACCGGGGAGCTGTTTTTT. The genes are TRBV10-3 and TRBJ2-2, with 7 bases that match TRBD1. The V segment lost 0 bases and the J segment 1 base; nucleotides outside the gene matches: 2. The CDR3 is 16 residues long. Germline-derived CDR1 and CDR2 are ENHRY and SYGVKD.

The chain is built from TRBV27 and TRBJ1-2; 8 nucleotides agree with TRBD1. The CDR3 has 12 amino acids. CDR1 and CDR2 (germline): MNHEY, SMNVEV (reference sequence). V was pared by 6 bases and J by 8 bases, with 5 bases of the junction left unmatched. The CDR3 loop reads CASRGQGGGYTF. CDR3 coding DNA: TGTGCCAGCAGAGGACAGGGTGGAGGCTACACCTTC.

The chain uses TRBV25-1 and TRBJ2-2; TRBD2 might be the D (6 bases). V lost 3 bases and J 4 bases, leaving 9 bases between the germline ends. In germline, CDR1 is MGHDK, CDR2 SYGVNS. The length of the CDR3 is 14 residues. The CDR3 sequence is CASSERRVTGELFF. As DNA, the CDR3 is TGTGCCAGCAGTGAGAGGAGGGTCACCGGGGAGCTGTTTTTT.

The V call is TRBV5-1, the J call TRBJ2-2; TRBD1 is a possible D gene (7 bases). This CDR3 has 16 residues. Per germline, CDR1 SGHRS and CDR2 YFSETQ. V dropped 4 bases and J dropped 7 bases, with 20 bases sitting between them. In nucleotides, the CDR3 is TGCGCCAGCAGCACGTACAGGGGCCCGGAGGGCGGGGAGCTGTTTTTT. It encodes CASSTYRGPEGGELFF.

The chain employs TRBV14 and TRBJ2-2, with D maybe TRBD2 (6 bases). The CDR3 runs to 15 residues. Germline CDR1 reads SGHDN; CDR2 reads FVKESK. V was trimmed by 4 bases and J by 4 bases, leaving 13 bases between them. The CDR3 bases are TGTGCCAGCAGCCCGTGGAGGGGCACCACCGGGGAGCTGTTTTTT. Translating gives CASSPWRGTTGELFF.

J is TRBJ2-2 and V is TRBV12-5, with TRBD2 as a possible D gene (6 bases). The CDR3 is 17 amino acids. CDR1 is LGHNT and CDR2 is FRNRAP in the germline V gene. Trimming cost V 0 bases and J 2 bases, with 13 bases left between them. CDR3 sequence: CASGLVPPRGNTGELFF. The CDR3 DNA follows: TGTGCTAGTGGTTTGGTACCTCCGCGGGGAAACACCGGGGAGCTGTTTTTT.

This chain uses TRBV7-9 with TRBJ1-5; a weak D match, TRBD1 (6 bases). The CDR3 is 12 residues long. The germline V gene encodes CDR1 SEHNR and CDR2 FQNEAQ (reference sequence). Trimming removed 1 base at V and 8 bases at J, with 6 bases between. The CDR3 sequence: CASSLEGEPQHF. CDR3 bases: TGTGCCAGCAGCTTAGAGGGGGAGCCCCAGCATTTT.

This chain joins TRBV4-1 and TRBJ1-2, with D perhaps matching TRBD1 (6 bases). This CDR3 has 15 amino acids. The germline gives CDR1 MGHRA, CDR2 YSYEKL. The V end lost 1 base, the J end lost 7 bases, and 16 bases lay between the germline ends. CDR3 protein: CASSQVTGSVAGYTF. In nucleotides, the CDR3 is TGCGCCAGCAGCCAAGTTACAGGGAGTGTTGCTGGCTACACCTTC.

The genes are TRBV27 and TRBJ1-2, with D unresolved. This CDR3 spans 14 amino acids. Between the trimmed V and J ends, which lost 2 bases and 3 bases, there was a span of 10 bases. Looked up from germline, CDR1 is MNHEY and CDR2 is SMNVEV (reference sequence). CDR3 region: CASSLRAAYYGYTF. The CDR3 nucleotides read TGTGCCAGCAGTTTACGGGCCGCGTACTATGGCTACACCTTC.

The chain joins TRBV4-3 to TRBJ1-1; TRBD1 aligns across 7 bases. Germline V gene lookup returns CDR1 LGHNA and CDR2 YSLEER. The CDR3 is 17 amino acids. Trimming at V came to 0 bases and at J to 4 bases, leaving 11 bases not matched to a gene. The CDR3, as DNA: TGCGCCAGCAGCCAAGATTACATGGGACAGATCCTCACTGAAGCTTTCTTT. Its translation is CASSQDYMGQILTEAFF.

V and J are TRBV20-1 and TRBJ2-7; D remains ambiguous. The CDR3 runs to 11 residues. CDR1 DFQATT and CDR2 SNEGSKA come from the germline V gene (reference sequence). V gave up 5 bases and J gave up 3 bases, with 8 bases separating them. The CDR3 loop is CSAFVGYEQYF. The CDR3 nucleotides are TGCAGTGCTTTTGTGGGCTACGAGCAGTACTTC.

This clone was counted between two and nine times. The V and J genes are TRBV28 and TRBJ1-4; D remains ambiguous. V shed 4 bases and J shed 0 bases, with 6 bases lying between them. Germline V gene sequence: CDR1 MDHEN, CDR2 SYDVKM. The CDR3 length is 14 residues. CDR3 sequence: CASSSYATNEKLFF. CDR3 DNA: TGTGCCAGCAGTTCGTACGCAACTAATGAAAAACTGTTTTTT.

This chain joins TRBV27 and TRBJ2-3; no clear D. Per the germline V gene, CDR1 is MNHEY and CDR2 is SMNVEV (reference sequence). With 5 bases removed from V and 1 base from J, the gap between germline ends came to 7 bases. The CDR3 runs 13 residues. CDR3 sequence: CASSPGRTDTQYF. The CDR3, as DNA: TGTGCCAGCAGTCCAGGTCGCACAGATACGCAGTATTTT.

This clone has a single count. J is TRBJ2-5 and V is TRBV9; D possibly corresponds to TRBD2 (6 bases). V was cut by 3 bases and J by 3 bases, with 12 bases left in between. The CDR3 length is 14 residues. Germline CDR1 is SGDLS and CDR2 is YYNGEE. CDR3 residues: CASSAGAGKETQYF. CDR3 in DNA: TGTGCCAGCAGCGCTGGGGCGGGAAAAGAGACCCAGTACTTC.

This chain uses TRBV5-6 with TRBJ1-3; D not certain. The CDR3 is made up of 14 amino acids. V was shortened by 0 bases and J by 2 bases, with 6 bases between the two germline ends. Germline V lookup: CDR1 SGHDT, CDR2 YYEEEE. The CDR3 DNA is TGTGCCAGCAGCTTGGGGGTCCCTGGAAACACCATATATTTT. It encodes CASSLGVPGNTIYF. Using reference TRBV5-6 and TRBJ1-3 for the parts outside the CDR3, the full variable domain is DAGVTQSPTHLIKTRGQQVTLRCSPKSGHDTVSWYQQALGQGPQFIFQYYEEEERQRGNFPDRFSGHQFPNYSSELNVNALLLGDSALYLCASSLGVPGNTIYFGEGSWLTVV.

This chain joins TRBV4-1 and TRBJ1-1; D is uncertain. Per the germline V gene, CDR1 is MGHRA and CDR2 is YSYEKL. Trimming removed 1 base at V and 3 bases at J, with 18 bases between. This CDR3 spans 17 amino acids. This chain's CDR3 is CASSQGERAPMYTEAFF. CDR3 in DNA: TGCGCCAGCAGCCAAGGAGAGAGGGCGCCTATGTACACTGAAGCTTTCTTT.

This chain connects TRBV10-3 to TRBJ2-7; D is possibly TRBD2 (6 bases). V was pared by 3 bases and J by 3 bases, with 15 bases between. In germline, CDR1 is ENHRY, CDR2 SYGVKD. The CDR3 consists of 15 residues. The CDR3 protein is CAISERLQGLYEQYF. CDR3 in DNA: TGTGCCATCAGTGAAAGGCTGCAGGGACTCTACGAGCAGTACTTC.